These 7 T cell receptor beta chains were all obtained from the same sample, sequenced in a study of blood T cell repertoires in COVID-19. Only in-frame clones appear in the TCRdb table, and some are missing; sequencing was by immunoSEQ multiplex PCR. This sample has over 200,000 clones; about four fifths occur once, and the top ten carry under 2%. Sequencing was done on a sample of PBMCs or T cells enriched from blood (not recorded which). These receptors came from a man aged 60-69 years who had recovered from COVID-19.

This clone was picked up a small number of times. The chain employs TRBV7-9 and TRBJ2-7; D might be TRBD2 (5 bases). Trimming left V 1 base short and J 7 bases short, with 8 bases between. Per germline, CDR1 SEHNR and CDR2 FQNEAQ (reference sequence). The CDR3 has 12 amino acids. CDR3 sequence (DNA): TGTGCCAGCAGCTTAGGAGGGCTTGAGCAGTACTTC. This translates into CASSLGGLEQYF.

The V and J genes are TRBV7-8 and TRBJ2-1; 14 nucleotides agree with TRBD2. The CDR3 is made up of 14 amino acids. Germline V gene sequence: CDR1 SGHVS, CDR2 FQNEAQ. Germline trimming cut 5 bases from V and 9 bases from J; bases unmatched to any gene: 3. CDR3 sequence: CASSIGTSGGEQFF. Here the CDR3 DNA reads TGTGCCAGCAGCATCGGGACTAGCGGGGGTGAGCAGTTCTTC.

This chain connects TRBV7-9 to TRBJ2-7; 8 bases map to TRBD1. CDR3 size: 16 residues. The junction had 8 bases not matched to a gene; V was cut back by 1 base and J by 3 bases. CDR1 and CDR2 from the germline V gene are SEHNR and FQNEAQ (reference sequence). The DNA of the CDR3 is TGTGCCAGCAGCTTAGACGTTCTGGACAGGGTCTACGAGCAGTACTTC. Translated: CASSLDVLDRVYEQYF.

The genes are TRBV7-9 and TRBJ1-1, with 7 bases identical to TRBD1. This CDR3 region has 15 residues. The germline CDR1 and CDR2 sequences are SEHNR and FQNEAQ (reference sequence). The V segment lost 1 base and the J segment 5 bases; nucleotides outside the gene matches: 7. The chain's CDR3 is CASSLGAGGGTEAFF. The CDR3 DNA reads TGTGCCAGCAGCTTAGGAGCAGGGGGTGGGACTGAAGCTTTCTTT.

The rearrangement links TRBV30 to TRBJ2-1; maybe TRBD2 (6 bases). V lost 0 bases, J lost 6 bases, and 15 bases lay in between. The CDR3 sequence is 15 residues long. The germline CDR1 and CDR2 sequences are GTSNPN and SVGIG (reference sequence). DNA for the CDR3: TGTGCCTGGAGTGTAGGGGCGGGGCGATTCAATGAGCAGTTCTTC. Encoded protein: CAWSVGAGRFNEQFF.

The V and J genes are TRBV19 and TRBJ2-1; D is unclear. CDR1 is LNHDA, CDR2 SQIVND, per germline (reference sequence). V lost 3 bases and J 6 bases, leaving 6 bases between the germline ends. The CDR3 is 12 amino acids. The CDR3 is CASSMVGNEQFF. The CDR3 DNA sequence: TGTGCCAGTAGTATGGTCGGCAATGAGCAGTTCTTC. Supplemented by reference TRBV19 and TRBJ2-1, the full variable domain reads DGGITQSPKYLFRKEGQNVTLSCEQNLNHDAMYWYRQDPGQGLRLIYYSQIVNDFQKGDIAEGYSVSREKKESFPLTVTSAQKNPTAFYLCASSMVGNEQFFGPGTRLTVL.

V and J are TRBV10-3 and TRBJ1-2; D not resolved. Germline V gene sequence: CDR1 ENHRY, CDR2 SYGVKD. V lost 4 bases and J 7 bases, leaving 13 bases between the germline ends. The length of the CDR3 is 13 residues. DNA for the CDR3: TGTGCCATCAGTGCAGAGGCACGGATTGGCTACACCTTC. Encoded protein: CAISAEARIGYTF.